This entry lists 22 T cell receptor beta chains sequenced from one sample in a study of shared clonotypes between healthy human individuals. Only CD45RO-negative cells positively selected for CCR7 counted as naive CD8 cells, so terminally differentiated effector memory CD45RA+ cells were excluded. Here immunoSEQ multiplex PCR was the method, and the copy in TCRdb shows in-frame clones only, minus some. This table holds around 600,000 clones, 95% found once. Sequencing used naive CD8+ T cells sorted from blood. These receptors all come from a woman in her thirties in good health.

The rearrangement links TRBV29-1 to TRBJ2-2, with TRBD1 as a possible D gene (5 bases). V was trimmed by 5 bases and J by 7 bases, leaving 14 bases between them. This CDR3 has 13 amino acids. Germline V CDR1 and CDR2: SQVTM, ANQGSEA. The CDR3 is CSVHPDSGGELFF. Written as DNA, the CDR3 is TGCAGCGTTCACCCCGACAGTGGCGGGGAGCTGTTTTTT.

This clone was seen just once. The chain links TRBV27 to TRBJ2-7; D might be TRBD1 (5 bases). In germline, CDR1 is MNHEY, CDR2 SMNVEV (reference sequence). The germline V and J ends were trimmed by 5 bases and 4 bases, with 12 bases remaining between them. The CDR3 length is 13 residues. The CDR3 DNA reads as TGTGCCAGCAGTCGGACACCACTTTACGAGCAGTACTTC. This gives the protein CASSRTPLYEQYF.

This clone was detected only a few times. For the CDR3, the DNA is TGTGCCAGCAGGGAGGACTACGGCAATCAGCCCCAGCATTTT. Protein: CASREDYGNQPQHF. This sequence joins TRBV2 and TRBJ1-5; no clear D gene. The V gene lost 6 bases and the J gene lost 2 bases, with 11 bases spanning the gap. Germline CDR1 is SNHLY and CDR2 is FYNNEI. CDR3 length: 14 residues.

Worth noting for this clone: Other DNA sequences in the same sample also yield this CDR3. CDR3 sequence reads: CASSLRGRTEAFF. CDR3 DNA: TGTGCCAGCAGTTTAAGGGGTAGAACTGAAGCTTTCTTT. The chain recombines TRBV28 with TRBJ1-1; possibly TRBD1 for D (5 bases). The V end was cut by 2 bases, the J end by 5 bases, with 9 bases between. This CDR3 region has 13 residues. Germline assignment: CDR1 MDHEN and CDR2 SYDVKM. Full variable domain (rest looked up from reference TRBV28 and TRBJ1-1): DVKVTQSSRYLVKRTGEKVFLECVQDMDHENMFWYRQDPGLGLRLIYFSYDVKMKEKGDIPEGYSVSREKKERFSLILESASTNQTSMYLCASSLRGRTEAFFGQGTRLTVV.

This sequence joins TRBV11-2 and TRBJ1-6; D is undetermined. V gave up 1 base and J gave up 7 bases, with 5 bases separating them. The CDR3 is 13 amino acids. The V gene's germline CDR1 is SGHAT and CDR2 FQNNGV. CDR3 DNA sequence: TGTGCCAGCAGCTTAGTAGCCAATTCACCCCTCCACTTT. This translates into CASSLVANSPLHF.

DNA of the CDR3: TGTGCCACCAGCAGAGACGACTTCTCCCGTGAGCAGTTCTTC. Residues: CATSRDDFSREQFF. The rearrangement links TRBV15 to TRBJ2-1; the D is unclear. Trimming removed 0 bases from V and 9 bases from J, with 12 bases in between. Germline CDR1 LNHNV, CDR2 YYDKDF (reference sequence). The CDR3 runs 14 residues.

The chain joins TRBV27 to TRBJ2-2; no firm D call. Per germline, CDR1 MNHEY and CDR2 SMNVEV (reference sequence). This CDR3 spans 16 amino acids. Deletions cut 0 bases from V and 0 bases from J, with 8 bases between. DNA for the CDR3: TGTGCCAGCAGTTTATCGCCCGCCGCGAACACCGGGGAGCTGTTTTTT. It specifies CASSLSPAANTGELFF.

The CDR3 DNA reads as TGTGCCAGCAGCTTAGTCATGGTCGGCGATCGGGGCCGAAACACCATATATTTT. It translates to CASSLVMVGDRGRNTIYF. V usage is TRBV11-2 and J usage is TRBJ1-3; possible D gene TRBD1, 5 bases. Germline V gives CDR1 SGHAT, CDR2 FQNNGV. The V and J ends lost 1 base and 5 bases respectively, with 21 bases between them. The CDR3 is 18 residues long.

The rearrangement links TRBV28 to TRBJ2-7; 9 nucleotides match TRBD1. In germline, CDR1 is MDHEN, CDR2 SYDVKM. The J segment lost 2 bases and the V segment lost 5 bases, leaving 10 bases of the junction unmatched. The CDR3 totals 16 residues. CDR3 in DNA: TGTGCCAGCAGTCCTTGGACAGGGGAAGGGGCCTACGAGCAGTACTTC. Protein product: CASSPWTGEGAYEQYF.

The chain recombines TRBV9 with TRBJ2-5; a weak D match, TRBD2 (5 bases). The V end lost 0 bases, the J end lost 3 bases, and 18 bases lay between the germline ends. The CDR3 runs 17 residues. The germline V gene has CDR1 SGDLS and CDR2 YYNGEE. In DNA form, the CDR3 reads TGTGCCAGCAGCGTAGAAGGCCACGTCGGAGGTGAAGAGACCCAGTACTTC. This encodes CASSVEGHVGGEETQYF.

This rearrangement joins TRBV7-8 to TRBJ2-1, with a possible D match to TRBD1 (6 bases). CDR1 and CDR2 from the germline V gene are SGHVS and FQNEAQ. This CDR3 region has 16 residues. The ends were cut back, 3 bases at V and 0 bases at J, with 12 bases in the middle. As DNA, the CDR3 is TGTGCCAGCAGCTTCTCGGACAGACCCTCCTACAATGAGCAGTTCTTC. Translated, it gives CASSFSDRPSYNEQFF.

The chain links TRBV28 to TRBJ1-2; 9 bases fit TRBD1. Trimming removed 6 bases from V and 7 bases from J; junction bases left unmatched: 9. Germline V CDR1 and CDR2: MDHEN, SYDVKM. CDR3 size: 14 residues. Here the CDR3 DNA reads TGTGCCAGCAGGTATACAGGGGGCGCCCCTGGCTACACCTTC. It translates to CASRYTGGAPGYTF.

The gene calls are TRBV20-1 and TRBJ2-1, with D hard to call. This CDR3 is built from 10 residues. Germline-derived CDR1 and CDR2 are DFQATT and SNEGSKA (reference sequence). V gave up 7 bases and J gave up 4 bases, with 5 bases separating them. CDR3 amino acids: CSVGYNEQFF. In nucleotides, the CDR3 is TGCAGTGTCGGATACAATGAGCAGTTCTTC.

J is TRBJ2-5 and V is TRBV7-9; possibly TRBD2 for D (5 bases). The assigned J gene may be wrong: the sequence end matches TRBJ2-7 better. The CDR3 has 14 amino acids. Germline V CDR1 and CDR2: SEHNR, FQNEAQ (reference sequence). The DNA of the CDR3 is TGTGCCAGCAGCTTAGGCCGGGGTTACTACGAGCAGTACTTC. Protein sequence: CASSLGRGYYEQYF.

This chain links TRBV6-6 with TRBJ1-1; D remains unclear. Deletions cut 0 bases from V and 10 bases from J, with 9 bases between. This CDR3 contains 12 residues. Germline V gene sequence: CDR1 MNHNY, CDR2 SVGAGI (reference sequence). The CDR3 nucleotides read TGTGCCAGCAGTTACTCTCAGGAGGGAGCTTTCTTT. This gives the protein CASSYSQEGAFF.

About this clone itself: Different DNA sequences within this sample yield the same CDR3. The rearrangement links TRBV4-1 to TRBJ2-7; no clear D gene. Germline assignment: CDR1 MGHRA and CDR2 YSYEKL. The V end was cut by 4 bases, the J end by 0 bases, with 7 bases between. The CDR3 has 13 amino acids. DNA for the CDR3: TGCGCCAGCAGCCCAGGCATCTCCTACGAGCAGTACTTC. As protein: CASSPGISYEQYF.

The CDR3, as DNA: TGTGCCAGCAGTTTAGCCGCGGCGAGAAATGAGCAGTTCTTC. It codes for CASSLAAARNEQFF. The chain uses TRBV27 and TRBJ2-1; D is ambiguous. This CDR3 is 14 amino acids long. Trimming removed 2 bases at V and 7 bases at J, with 12 bases between. Germline CDR1 MNHEY, CDR2 SMNVEV (reference sequence).

The chain links TRBV28 to TRBJ2-5; 8 bases line up with TRBD1. V gave up 3 bases and J gave up 4 bases; unmatched junction bases: 7. The CDR3 contains 15 residues. The germline V gene has CDR1 MDHEN and CDR2 SYDVKM. The CDR3 is CASSLFFGQGETQYF. The CDR3 DNA reads as TGTGCCAGCAGTTTGTTTTTTGGACAGGGAGAGACCCAGTACTTC.

The chain has TRBV5-1 and TRBJ2-7, with D unclear. The CDR3 runs 15 residues. The V and J ends lost 0 bases and 4 bases respectively, with 14 bases between them. The V gene's germline CDR1 is SGHRS and CDR2 YFSETQ. As DNA, the CDR3 is TGCGCCAGCAGCTTGGGAATGCCAGAGACGTACGAGCAGTACTTC. Amino acid sequence: CASSLGMPETYEQYF.

The chain combines TRBV7-9 with TRBJ2-1, with no clear D. CDR3 length: 13 amino acids. Trimming took off 1 base at V and 6 bases at J, with 7 bases between the two ends. Germline CDR1 and CDR2: SEHNR and FQNEAQ (reference sequence). The DNA for the CDR3 is TGTGCCAGCAGCTTAGGTCCCTCCAATGAGCAGTTCTTC. It codes for CASSLGPSNEQFF.

As DNA, the CDR3 is TGTGCCAGCAGCCAGATCGGGGGGCCCGCAGATACGCAGTATTTT. Translated: CASSQIGGPADTQYF. This rearrangement joins TRBV27 to TRBJ2-3, with D perhaps TRBD2 (7 bases). CDR1 MNHEY and CDR2 SMNVEV come from the germline V gene (reference sequence). The CDR3 is 15 amino acids. V lost 6 bases and J lost 4, with 17 bases in between.

The V and J genes are TRBV9 and TRBJ2-3, with D possibly TRBD2 on 6 matching bases. The CDR3 loop spans 15 amino acids. Trimming removed 3 bases from V and 0 bases from J, with 11 bases in between. Germline CDR1 is SGDLS and CDR2 is YYNGEE. The CDR3 nucleotides read TGTGCCAGCAGCGACGGGACTGTCAGCACAGATACGCAGTATTTT. Protein: CASSDGTVSTDTQYF.